A single sample gave rise to the 10 T cell receptor beta chains below, sequenced in a study of blood T cell repertoires in COVID-19. The data were produced by immunoSEQ multiplex PCR, yet TCRdb's version contains in-frame clones alone and is incomplete. In the table there are 200,000 or so clones, more than 80% of which are singletons. The sequenced sample consisted of peripheral blood. The receptor source for this set is a woman of 80 years or more with COVID-19, enrolled during active disease.

The rearrangement joins TRBV19 to TRBJ1-2; D ambiguous. The CDR3 is 13 amino acids. The germline V gene has CDR1 LNHDA and CDR2 SQIVND (reference sequence). Trimming removed 3 bases from V and 4 bases from J, with 9 bases in between. The CDR3 coding sequence is TGTGCCAGTAGTATCGGGGAGCCCTATGGCTACACCTTC. It yields the protein CASSIGEPYGYTF. Full variable domain (rest looked up from reference TRBV19 and TRBJ1-2): DGGITQSPKYLFRKEGQNVTLSCEQNLNHDAMYWYRQDPGQGLRLIYYSQIVNDFQKGDIAEGYSVSREKKESFPLTVTSAQKNPTAFYLCASSIGEPYGYTFGSGTRLTVV.

The chain is built from TRBV5-1 and TRBJ2-3, with D unresolved. The CDR3 sequence is 15 residues long. Germline V lookup: CDR1 SGHRS, CDR2 YFSETQ. V lost 4 bases and J 2 bases, leaving 14 bases between the germline ends. The DNA for the CDR3 is TGCGCCAGCAGCGGTCGGGTTTACAACACAGATACGCAGTATTTT. This translates into CASSGRVYNTDTQYF.

With regard to this clone: The identical CDR3 is also encoded by other nucleotide sequences in the sample. V usage is TRBV5-1 and J usage is TRBJ2-7; tentative D call: TRBD1 (7 bases). V was cut by 0 bases and J by 6 bases, with 13 bases left in between. The CDR3 runs 14 residues. CDR1 SGHRS and CDR2 YFSETQ come from the germline V gene. The CDR3 protein is CASSLARQGGEQYF. The CDR3 DNA is TGCGCCAGCAGCTTGGCCAGACAGGGAGGCGAGCAGTACTTC. Looking up the rest from reference TRBV5-1 and TRBJ2-7 gives the full variable domain: KAGVTQTPRYLIKTRGQQVTLSCSPISGHRSVSWYQQTPGQGLQFLFEYFSETQRNKGNFPGRFSGRQFSNSRSEMNVSTLELGDSALYLCASSLARQGGEQYFGPGTRLTVT.

This chain links TRBV27 with TRBJ2-1; 7 bases match TRBD2. Germline V gene sequence: CDR1 MNHEY, CDR2 SMNVEV (reference sequence). This CDR3 has 15 amino acids. V dropped 10 bases and J dropped 8; count of bases not matched to a gene: 17. The CDR3 coding sequence is TGTGCCATCTCGCGACTAGCCGGCCGTGGGGATGAGCAGTTCTTC. Its translation is CAISRLAGRGDEQFF.

The rearrangement joins TRBV11-2 to TRBJ1-3, with D tentatively TRBD1 (6 bases). Germline V CDR1 and CDR2: SGHAT, FQNNGV. Trimming shortened V by 1 base and J by 4 bases, and 14 bases separated the two germline ends. The CDR3 is 16 amino acids. CDR3 coding DNA: TGTGCCAGCAGCTTAGGCCCCGCAGGGGACGGAAACACCATATATTTT. This translates into CASSLGPAGDGNTIYF.

The chain employs TRBV5-1 and TRBJ2-1; D perhaps matches TRBD2 (6 bases). V lost 0 bases and J 12 bases, leaving 13 bases between the germline ends. This CDR3 is built from 13 residues. Germline V gene sequence: CDR1 SGHRS, CDR2 YFSETQ. The CDR3 loop is CASSLESGLGQFF. As DNA, the CDR3 is TGCGCCAGCAGCTTGGAGAGCGGGTTAGGGCAGTTCTTC.

The chain links TRBV5-6 to TRBJ1-2, with 7 bases matching TRBD1. J lost 2 bases, V lost 4 bases, and 2 bases had no gene match. The CDR3 length is 13 residues. CDR1 SGHDT and CDR2 YYEEEE come from the germline V gene. CDR3 sequence reads: CASSPGQNYGYTF. CDR3 nucleotide sequence: TGTGCCAGCAGCCCGGGACAGAACTATGGCTACACCTTC.

The chain links TRBV7-2 to TRBJ2-5; D is ambiguous. This CDR3 region has 11 residues. CDR1 is SGHTA, CDR2 FQGNSA, per germline. Trimming left V 4 bases short and J 5 bases short, with 5 bases between. This CDR3 is CASSSIETQYF. The CDR3, as DNA: TGTGCCAGCAGCTCAATCGAGACCCAGTACTTC.

The chain combines TRBV18 with TRBJ2-2, with D perhaps matching TRBD2 (6 bases). With 3 bases removed from V and 7 bases from J, the gap between germline ends came to 18 bases. Germline CDR1 reads KGHSH; CDR2 reads LQKENI. This CDR3 is 16 amino acids long. CDR3 amino acids: CASSPRLSGSGGELFF. DNA of the CDR3: TGTGCCAGCTCACCCCGACTGTCCGGGAGTGGCGGGGAGCTGTTTTTT.

Only one count was recorded for this clone. The chain recombines TRBV11-2 with TRBJ2-7, with 8 bases lining up with TRBD1. CDR3 length equals 12 residues. The junction had 1 base not matched to a gene; V was cut back by 5 bases and J by 4 bases. Germline V lookup: CDR1 SGHAT, CDR2 FQNNGV. The CDR3 loop reads CASSRTGYEQYF. CDR3 sequence (DNA): TGTGCCAGCAGCCGGACAGGGTACGAGCAGTACTTC. The full variable domain, completed using reference TRBV11-2 and TRBJ2-7, is EAGVAQSPRYKIIEKRQSVAFWCNPISGHATLYWYQQILGQGPKLLIQFQNNGVVDDSQLPKDRFSAERLKGVDSTLKIQPAKLEDSAVYLCASSRTGYEQYFGPGTRLTVT.